One sample yielded the 15 T cell receptor beta chains listed below, sequenced in a study of T cell responses to AZD1222 COVID-19 vaccine. Here immunoSEQ multiplex PCR was the method, and the copy in TCRdb shows in-frame clones only, minus some. The sample includes 100,000 to 150,000 clones, around 90% seen only once; the top ten take around 1.5%. Material: peripheral blood, obtained on day 0 of AZD1222 vaccination. These receptor sequences come from an adult in good health.

Only one count was recorded for this clone. The chain recombines TRBV19 with TRBJ2-3, with D maybe TRBD1 (6 bases). V lost 3 bases, J lost 4 bases, and 11 bases lay in between. Germline V lookup: CDR1 LNHDA, CDR2 SQIVND (reference sequence). The CDR3 totals 14 residues. The CDR3 DNA is TGTGCCAGTAGTATGGAAGCAGGGGCAGATACGCAGTATTTT. It yields the protein CASSMEAGADTQYF.

The chain carries TRBV5-1 and TRBJ2-1; TRBD1 matches at 7 bases. J was trimmed by 4 bases and V by 3 bases; bases with no gene match: 7. Germline values: CDR1 SGHRS, CDR2 YFSETQ. The CDR3 sequence is 15 residues long. The CDR3 here is CASSSVGGPYNEQFF. For the CDR3, the DNA is TGCGCCAGCAGCTCCGTAGGGGGCCCGTACAATGAGCAGTTCTTC.

This chain links TRBV2 with TRBJ2-6, with D possibly matching TRBD1 (5 bases). Per the germline V gene, CDR1 is SNHLY and CDR2 is FYNNEI. V was pared by 3 bases and J by 0 bases, with 27 bases between. The CDR3 spans 22 residues. The CDR3 coding sequence is TGTGCCAGCAGTGATGGTATAGGACAATGGGTTTCAGAAACCTCTGGGGCCAACGTCCTGACTTTC. Protein sequence: CASSDGIGQWVSETSGANVLTF.

This clone came up once. The chain joins TRBV28 to TRBJ2-3, with TRBD2 matching 14 bases. Germline-derived CDR1 and CDR2 are MDHEN and SYDVKM. The CDR3 loop spans 15 amino acids. Germline trimming cut 7 bases from V and 8 bases from J; bases unmatched to any gene: 8. Written as DNA, the CDR3 is TGTGCCAGCATCCTAGGGGGACTAGCGGGAGCTACGCAGTATTTT. It yields the protein CASILGGLAGATQYF.

The J gene is TRBJ2-5, the V gene TRBV5-4, with a weak D call TRBD2 (5 bases). The CDR3 has 14 amino acids. Per germline, CDR1 SGHNT and CDR2 YYREEE (reference sequence). Trimming left V 0 bases short and J 4 bases short, with 10 bases between. The CDR3 protein is CASSLASEGETQYF. The CDR3 nucleotides read TGTGCCAGCAGCTTGGCCTCAGAGGGAGAGACCCAGTACTTC.

The V call is TRBV28, the J call TRBJ1-2; D gene unclear. CDR1 and CDR2 (germline): MDHEN, SYDVKM. Trimming removed 6 bases at V and 4 bases at J, with 21 bases between. The CDR3 extends over 16 amino acids. DNA of the CDR3: TGTGCCAGCAGCCTTTTCACGGTCTCTGACGGCTATGGCTACACCTTC. It specifies CASSLFTVSDGYGYTF.

The V call is TRBV27, the J call TRBJ1-2; no clear D gene. Germline V gene lookup returns CDR1 MNHEY and CDR2 SMNVEV (reference sequence). V lost 0 bases and J lost 4, with 6 bases in between. CDR3 length: 13 residues. CDR3: CASSLSALYGYTF. The CDR3 region has the DNA TGTGCCAGCAGTTTATCGGCCCTCTATGGCTACACCTTC.

The V call is TRBV28, the J call TRBJ2-7; D may be TRBD2 (6 bases). Germline CDR1 MDHEN, CDR2 SYDVKM. This CDR3 spans 13 amino acids. Trimming took 2 bases from V and 6 from J, leaving 11 bases between them. The CDR3: CASSLGGKGEQYF. Written as DNA, the CDR3 is TGTGCCAGCAGTTTAGGGGGGAAAGGCGAGCAGTACTTC.

This clone was seen just once. The gene calls are TRBV5-1 and TRBJ2-4; 11 bases are a match to TRBD2. The CDR3 consists of 19 residues. V trimming: 3 bases; J trimming: 0 bases; junction bases outside the gene matches: 11. CDR1 and CDR2 from the germline V gene are SGHRS and YFSETQ. The CDR3 is CASSWAPSGRFIAKNIQYF. CDR3 coding DNA: TGCGCCAGCAGCTGGGCCCCTAGCGGGAGGTTTATAGCCAAAAACATTCAGTACTTC.

V and J are TRBV5-4 and TRBJ2-7; no reliable D call. Germline V gives CDR1 SGHNT, CDR2 YYREEE (reference sequence). This CDR3 is built from 14 residues. The germline V and J ends were trimmed by 3 bases and 4 bases, with 14 bases remaining between them. The CDR3 region has the DNA TGTGCCAGCAGCTCGTCAGGTGGCGAATACGAGCAGTACTTC. The encoded protein is CASSSSGGEYEQYF. The full variable domain, its missing parts supplied by reference TRBV5-4 and TRBJ2-7, is ETGVTQSPTHLIKTRGQQVTLRCSSQSGHNTVSWYQQALGQGPQFIFQYYREEENGRGNFPPRFSGLQFPNYSSELNVNALELDDSALYLCASSSSGGEYEQYFGPGTRLTVT.

The CDR3 is CASSPLAGGQQYF. CDR3 in DNA: TGTGCCAGCAGTCCATTAGCGGGAGGACAGCAGTACTTC. The chain employs TRBV28 and TRBJ2-7; 10 bases match TRBD2. The CDR3 has 13 amino acids. Trimming removed 5 bases from V and 8 bases from J; junction bases left unmatched: 6. CDR1 and CDR2 from the germline V gene are MDHEN and SYDVKM.

The CDR3 loop reads CASSDPAGPRTGDESSYEQYF. CDR3 bases: TGTGCCAGCAGTGACCCCGCGGGCCCTCGGACAGGGGACGAGAGCTCCTACGAGCAGTACTTC. The genes are TRBV2 and TRBJ2-7; 9 bases align to TRBD1. Unmatched junction bases numbered 21, after V lost 3 bases and J lost 0 bases. Germline loops: CDR1 SNHLY, CDR2 FYNNEI. This CDR3 region has 21 residues.

The chain recombines TRBV4-1 with TRBJ1-3, with a possible D match to TRBD1 (5 bases). The germline CDR1 and CDR2 sequences are MGHRA and YSYEKL. This CDR3 has 16 residues. Trimming left V 2 bases short and J 4 bases short, with 15 bases between. DNA of the CDR3: TGCGCCAGCAGCCAACAGCCCGGGACGGGGGGAAACACCATATATTTT. Translated, it gives CASSQQPGTGGNTIYF.

The V call is TRBV7-9, the J call TRBJ1-4; TRBD1 aligns across 10 bases. CDR1 SEHNR and CDR2 FQNEAQ come from the germline V gene (reference sequence). The CDR3 extends over 13 amino acids. V shed 3 bases, J shed 11 bases, and the junction held 3 bases outside the gene matches. The CDR3 spells CASSFPGQGKLFF. The CDR3 nucleotides read TGTGCCAGCAGCTTTCCGGGACAGGGGAAACTGTTTTTT.

The genes are TRBV28 and TRBJ1-5; 9 bases map to TRBD1. The CDR3 is 18 amino acids. The ends lost 6 bases at V and 4 bases at J; junction bases unmatched: 16. Germline CDR1 MDHEN, CDR2 SYDVKM. This CDR3 is CASRPVGQGLWGNQPQHF. The DNA of the CDR3 is TGTGCCAGCAGGCCAGTCGGACAGGGGCTTTGGGGGAATCAGCCCCAGCATTTT.